These 14 T cell receptor beta chains share one sample of origin, sequenced in a study of beta chain features in type 1 diabetes. Study-level results: Shorter TCRB CDR3s, moderately but significantly so, marked every one of the four CD4+ subsets in Type 1 diabetes patients.

Antigen specificity for these receptors is unknown. Expressed TCRB transcripts were sequenced, since all the RNA that had been isolated was reverse transcribed. Method: immunoSEQ multiplex PCR; TCRdb's copy keeps in-frame clones and lacks some. There are about 260,000 clones in the sample; roughly 22% occur only once, and 0.028% lies in the top ten. The sample taken for sequencing was naive CD4+ T cells from blood. The receptors shown here come from a woman aged 40 to 49 with type 1 diabetes.

The J gene is TRBJ2-1, the V gene TRBV9; no definite D call. There are 15 residues in the CDR3. Trimming left V 2 bases short and J 4 bases short, with 13 bases between. Per germline, CDR1 SGDLS and CDR2 YYNGEE. The CDR3 here is CASSVGSILYNEQFF. CDR3 nucleotides: TGTGCCAGCAGCGTCGGTTCAATATTATACAATGAGCAGTTCTTC. The variable domain in full, completed from reference TRBV9 and TRBJ2-1, reads DSGVTQTPKHLITATGQRVTLRCSPRSGDLSVYWYQQSLDQGLQFLIQYYNGEERAKGNILERFSAQQFPDLHSELNLSSLELGDSALYFCASSVGSILYNEQFFGPGTRLTVL.

This clone was counted between two and nine times. The chain employs TRBV18 and TRBJ1-2; D is perhaps TRBD1 (5 bases). The V gene lost 6 bases and the J gene lost 5 bases, with 10 bases spanning the gap. The CDR3 runs 12 residues. CDR1 is KGHSH, CDR2 LQKENI, per germline. The CDR3 bases are TGTGCCAGCTCCGAGGGGACTTATGGCTACACCTTC. Its protein product is CASSEGTYGYTF. Full variable domain (outside the CDR3, taken from reference TRBV18 and TRBJ1-2): NAGVMQNPRHLVRRRGQEARLRCSPMKGHSHVYWYRQLPEEGLKFMVYLQKENIIDESGMPKERFSAEFPKEGPSILRIQQVVRGDSAAYFCASSEGTYGYTFGSGTRLTVV.

CDR3 bases: TGTGCCAGTAGCCTTGTCAATGAGCAGTTCTTC. Protein: CASSLVNEQFF. The chain combines TRBV19 with TRBJ2-1; D not resolved. V lost 6 bases and J 6 bases, leaving 6 bases between the germline ends. CDR3 length: 11 residues. Per the germline V gene, CDR1 is LNHDA and CDR2 is SQIVND (reference sequence). The complete variable domain, with remaining parts taken from reference TRBV19 and TRBJ2-1, reads DGGITQSPKYLFRKEGQNVTLSCEQNLNHDAMYWYRQDPGQGLRLIYYSQIVNDFQKGDIAEGYSVSREKKESFPLTVTSAQKNPTAFYLCASSLVNEQFFGPGTRLTVL.

The V gene is TRBV25-1, the J gene TRBJ1-6, with D possibly being TRBD1 (6 bases). This CDR3 is built from 15 residues. V shed 6 bases and J shed 10 bases, with 19 bases lying between them. The V gene's germline CDR1 is MGHDK and CDR2 SYGVNS. CDR3 amino acids: CASRGLGGLGSPLHF. The CDR3 coding sequence is TGTGCCAGCAGGGGCCTGGGGGGGCTGGGGTCACCCCTCCACTTT.

About this clone: At one of its ends the junction is not consistent with the germline gene, which may arise from a read error. This rearrangement joins TRBV7-9 to TRBJ1-1; 7 bases map to TRBD1. The CDR3 spans 8 residues. Germline assignment: CDR1 SEHNR and CDR2 FQNEAQ (reference sequence). The CDR3: CASSPDRW. The CDR3 nucleotides are TGTGCCAGCAGTCCGGACAGGTGG.

The chain is built from TRBV6-6 and TRBJ2-7; D is unclear. The CDR3 runs to 14 residues. CDR1 is MNHNY and CDR2 is SVGAGI in the germline V gene (reference sequence). Trimming shortened V by 5 bases and J by 0 bases, and 11 bases separated the two germline ends. CDR3 residues: CASSRDLSSYEQYF. DNA for the CDR3: TGTGCCAGCAGTCGCGATTTAAGCTCCTACGAGCAGTACTTC.

This clone showed up just a few times. The chain is built from TRBV27 and TRBJ2-3; no clear D gene. From germline, CDR1 is MNHEY and CDR2 SMNVEV (reference sequence). V was trimmed by 5 bases and J by 2 bases, leaving 5 bases between them. The length of the CDR3 is 12 residues. The CDR3 region is CASSANTDTQYF. CDR3 coding DNA: TGTGCCAGCAGTGCGAACACAGATACGCAGTATTTT.

This clone was seen a few times. V usage is TRBV7-2 and J usage is TRBJ2-3; 13 bases map to TRBD2. Germline V gene data show CDR1 as SGHTA and CDR2 as FQGNSA. The CDR3 loop spans 16 amino acids. V dropped 4 bases and J dropped 6; count of bases not matched to a gene: 7. DNA for the CDR3: TGTGCCAGCAGCTCACTAGCGGGAGGGGCTTGGGATACGCAGTATTTT. Translated, it gives CASSSLAGGAWDTQYF.

With respect to this clone: Other DNA sequences of this sample code for an identical CDR3. The chain uses TRBV7-2 and TRBJ2-7, with 10 bases lining up with TRBD2. This CDR3 region has 14 residues. Germline values: CDR1 SGHTA, CDR2 FQGNSA. Losses at the gene ends were 5 bases for V and 4 bases for J; bases not matched to a gene: 5. CDR3 protein: CASSPGLAEYEQYF. CDR3 sequence (DNA): TGTGCCAGCAGCCCCGGACTAGCGGAATACGAGCAGTACTTC. The complete variable domain, with remaining parts taken from reference TRBV7-2 and TRBJ2-7, reads GAGVSQSPSNKVTEKGKDVELRCDPISGHTALYWYRQSLGQGLEFLIYFQGNSAPDKSGLPSDRFSAERTGGSVSTLTIQRTQQEDSAVYLCASSPGLAEYEQYFGPGTRLTVT.

The V gene is TRBV7-2, the J gene TRBJ1-1, with TRBD1 identical over 7 bases. The CDR3 is made up of 13 amino acids. Germline-derived CDR1 and CDR2 are SGHTA and FQGNSA. J gave up 4 bases and V 2 bases, and 1 base lay outside the gene matches. CDR3 loop: CASSLPGGTEAFF. CDR3 DNA sequence: TGTGCCAGCAGCTTACCAGGGGGCACTGAAGCTTTCTTT.

Only a few counts were recorded for this clone. The J gene is TRBJ2-2, the V gene TRBV9; 7 bases map to TRBD2. This CDR3 spans 16 amino acids. Germline V gene lookup returns CDR1 SGDLS and CDR2 YYNGEE. With 0 bases clipped from V and 4 bases from J, the junction kept 6 bases outside the gene matches. Here the CDR3 reads CASSVGWAGATGELFF. CDR3 coding DNA: TGTGCCAGCAGCGTAGGTTGGGCGGGAGCCACCGGGGAGCTGTTTTTT. Using reference TRBV9 and TRBJ2-2 for the parts outside the CDR3, the full variable domain is DSGVTQTPKHLITATGQRVTLRCSPRSGDLSVYWYQQSLDQGLQFLIQYYNGEERAKGNILERFSAQQFPDLHSELNLSSLELGDSALYFCASSVGWAGATGELFFGEGSRLTVL.

J is TRBJ1-1 and V is TRBV5-4, with a weak D call TRBD1 (5 bases). Between the trimmed V and J ends, which lost 4 bases and 4 bases, there was a span of 11 bases. Germline V CDR1 and CDR2: SGHNT, YYREEE (reference sequence). The CDR3 has 13 amino acids. CDR3 nucleotide sequence: TGTGCCAGCAGCCCTCGGACACCCACTGAAGCTTTCTTT. Amino acid sequence: CASSPRTPTEAFF.

The rearrangement joins TRBV6-5 to TRBJ1-2; weak D call: TRBD1 (5 bases). This CDR3 is built from 13 residues. Germline CDR1 is MNHEY and CDR2 is SVGAGI. Trimming took 6 bases from V and 1 from J, leaving 9 bases between them. CDR3 in amino acids: CASRPDSNYGYTF. The CDR3 bases are TGTGCCAGCAGACCCGACAGTAACTATGGCTACACCTTC.

The chain couples TRBV2 to TRBJ1-5, with 10 bases lining up with TRBD1. V was pared by 4 bases and J by 7 bases, with 1 base of the junction left unmatched. CDR3 length equals 13 residues. Germline CDR1 is SNHLY and CDR2 is FYNNEI. The CDR3 is CASSATGGQPQHF. The CDR3 bases are TGTGCCAGCAGTGCGACAGGGGGCCAGCCCCAGCATTTT.